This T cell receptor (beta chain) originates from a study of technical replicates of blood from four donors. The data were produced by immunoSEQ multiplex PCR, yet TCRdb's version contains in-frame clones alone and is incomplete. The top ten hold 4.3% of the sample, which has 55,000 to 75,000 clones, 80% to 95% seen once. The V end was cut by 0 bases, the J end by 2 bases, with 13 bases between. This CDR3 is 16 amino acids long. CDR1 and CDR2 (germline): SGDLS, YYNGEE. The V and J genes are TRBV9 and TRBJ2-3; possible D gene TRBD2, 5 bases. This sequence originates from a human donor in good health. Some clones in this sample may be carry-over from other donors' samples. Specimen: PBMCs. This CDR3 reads CASSVGGTRDTDTQYF. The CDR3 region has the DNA TGTGCCAGCAGCGTAGGTGGAACTAGGGACACAGATACGCAGTATTTT. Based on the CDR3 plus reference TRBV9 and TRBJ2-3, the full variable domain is DSGVTQTPKHLITATGQRVTLRCSPRSGDLSVYWYQQSLDQGLQFLIQYYNGEERAKGNILERFSAQQFPDLHSELNLSSLELGDSALYFCASSVGGTRDTDTQYFGPGTRLTVL.